Each of the 17 T cell receptor beta chains below was sequenced from the same sample in a study of T cell responses to AZD1222 COVID-19 vaccine. The data were produced by immunoSEQ multiplex PCR, yet TCRdb's version contains in-frame clones alone and is incomplete. This sample has under 200,000 clones; roughly 92% occur once, and the top ten carry 3.6%. The specimen comprised peripheral blood, sampled 28 days after the second dose of the MenACWY control vaccine. Every receptor here comes from an adult who received the MenACWY meningococcal vaccine as a control.

The V and J genes are TRBV18 and TRBJ2-4; a weak D match, TRBD1 (5 bases). Trimming pared 3 bases from V and 0 bases from J, leaving 15 bases between. Per the germline V gene, CDR1 is KGHSH and CDR2 is LQKENI. The CDR3 contains 17 residues. This CDR3 reads CASSPLMGRLAKNIQYF. The CDR3 coding sequence is TGTGCCAGCTCACCGCTTATGGGGCGGCTAGCCAAAAACATTCAGTACTTC.

The DNA of the CDR3 is TGCAGCGCCCGATCGTGGGGACCAGATACGCAGTATTTT. Translated, it gives CSARSWGPDTQYF. The rearrangement uses TRBV29-1 and TRBJ2-3, with D possibly being TRBD1 or TRBD2 (5 bases each). With 7 bases removed from V and 4 bases from J, the gap between germline ends came to 15 bases. Germline V lookup: CDR1 SQVTM, CDR2 ANQGSEA. The CDR3 extends over 13 amino acids.

The V and J genes are TRBV6-5 and TRBJ2-1; 11 bases fit TRBD2. CDR1 MNHEY and CDR2 SVGAGI come from the germline V gene. CDR3 length equals 16 residues. The V segment lost 3 bases and the J segment 5 bases; nucleotides outside the gene matches: 6. The CDR3 here is CASSYSTSGTNNEQFF. CDR3 in DNA: TGTGCCAGCAGTTATTCGACTAGCGGGACTAACAATGAGCAGTTCTTC.

This clone has just one count. The rearrangement joins TRBV9 to TRBJ2-7, with 10 bases lining up with TRBD1. Per the germline V gene, CDR1 is SGDLS and CDR2 is YYNGEE. The CDR3 loop spans 14 amino acids. Trimming took 4 bases from V and 6 from J; bases not matched to a gene: 7. CDR3 DNA: TGTGCCAGCAGCCCGAGGGACAGGGGTTCCGAGCAGTACTTC. It codes for CASSPRDRGSEQYF.

This clone is a singleton in its sample. This chain connects TRBV7-2 to TRBJ2-3; D is uncertain. The ends were cut back, 4 bases at V and 0 bases at J, with 5 bases in the middle. The CDR3 is made up of 13 amino acids. Germline CDR1 reads SGHTA; CDR2 reads FQGNSA. In nucleotides, the CDR3 is TGTGCCAGCAGCTCTCCTAGCACAGATACGCAGTATTTT. Translated, it gives CASSSPSTDTQYF.

This chain links TRBV14 with TRBJ1-2, with D perhaps matching TRBD1 (5 bases). Germline V gene lookup returns CDR1 SGHDN and CDR2 FVKESK. CDR3 size: 12 residues. V was pared by 5 bases and J by 4 bases, with 8 bases between. CDR3 sequence: CASSDSAYGYTF. The CDR3, as DNA: TGTGCCAGCAGCGACAGCGCCTATGGCTACACCTTC.

The chain uses TRBV7-2 and TRBJ2-5; 10 bases align to TRBD2. Germline-derived CDR1 and CDR2 are SGHTA and FQGNSA. This CDR3 region has 17 residues. The V segment lost 5 bases and the J segment 4 bases; nucleotides outside the gene matches: 13. CDR3 amino acids: CASSPDRVASGRETQYF. The CDR3 bases are TGTGCCAGCAGCCCAGATCGAGTTGCTAGCGGGAGAGAGACCCAGTACTTC.

The chain employs TRBV7-3 and TRBJ2-1; 10 bases are a match to TRBD1. CDR1 and CDR2 (germline): SGHTA, FQGTGA. The CDR3 has 15 residues. V lost 4 bases and J lost 5; bases outside the gene matches: 5. CDR3 DNA sequence: TGTGCCAGCAGCTGGGGGACAGGGGTCCACAATGAGCAGTTCTTC. The encoded protein is CASSWGTGVHNEQFF.

The CDR3 sequence is CASSLDRGYGYTF. The CDR3 region has the DNA TGTGCCAGCAGCTTGGACAGGGGCTATGGCTACACCTTC. This rearrangement joins TRBV5-4 to TRBJ1-2; TRBD1 matches 7 bases. The V gene's germline CDR1 is SGHNT and CDR2 YYREEE (reference sequence). The CDR3 is made up of 13 amino acids. V lost 0 bases and J lost 4; bases outside the gene matches: 0.

The chain recombines TRBV27 with TRBJ2-7; TRBD1 is a possible D gene (7 bases). The CDR3 runs 13 residues. V lost 8 bases, J lost 4 bases, and 15 bases lay in between. The germline V gene has CDR1 MNHEY and CDR2 SMNVEV (reference sequence). CDR3 nucleotide sequence: TGTGCCAGCCGCGGGACAGTTCCTTACGAGCAGTACTTC. Translating it yields CASRGTVPYEQYF.

The gene calls are TRBV5-5 and TRBJ2-1; the match to TRBD2 covers 9 bases. Germline lookup yields CDR1 SGHKS and CDR2 YYEKEE (reference sequence). CDR3 length equals 14 residues. Trimming removed 7 bases from V and 4 bases from J; junction bases left unmatched: 6. In DNA form, the CDR3 reads TGTGCCAGCTTCCTAGCGGGACGGTACAATGAGCAGTTCTTC. Translating it yields CASFLAGRYNEQFF.

The gene calls are TRBV30 and TRBJ2-3, with D possibly TRBD1 on 6 matching bases. CDR1 is GTSNPN, CDR2 SVGIG, per germline (reference sequence). V was cut by 3 bases and J by 6 bases, with 13 bases left in between. CDR3 length: 13 residues. The CDR3: CAWSQGSGDTQYF. The CDR3 nucleotides are TGTGCCTGGAGCCAGGGGAGTGGCGATACGCAGTATTTT.

The chain joins TRBV28 to TRBJ1-2, with 10 positions matching TRBD1. V lost 1 base and J lost 4; bases outside the gene matches: 6. This CDR3 is 16 amino acids long. Germline V gene sequence: CDR1 MDHEN, CDR2 SYDVKM. The CDR3 loop is CASSLFGQGGPYGYTF. The CDR3 DNA follows: TGTGCCAGCAGTTTATTTGGACAGGGGGGCCCCTATGGCTACACCTTC.

Only a few counts were recorded for this clone. The V call is TRBV10-3, the J call TRBJ2-3; 7 positions agree with TRBD2. The CDR3 totals 15 residues. V lost 4 bases, J lost 4 bases, and 8 bases stayed unmatched. The germline CDR1 and CDR2 sequences are ENHRY and SYGVKD. This chain's CDR3 is CAISVGSRGADTQYF. The CDR3 DNA reads TGTGCCATCAGTGTGGGCTCCCGGGGGGCAGATACGCAGTATTTT.

V gene TRBV18 combines with J gene TRBJ2-1; D gene ambiguous. Germline loops: CDR1 KGHSH, CDR2 LQKENI. V was trimmed by 4 bases and J by 0 bases, leaving 13 bases between them. This CDR3 comprises 16 residues. The CDR3 region has the DNA TGTGCCAGCTCACAGCTACCGTCGAGCTCCTACAATGAGCAGTTCTTC. As protein: CASSQLPSSSYNEQFF. Using reference TRBV18 and TRBJ2-1 for the parts outside the CDR3, the full variable domain is NAGVMQNPRHLVRRRGQEARLRCSPMKGHSHVYWYRQLPEEGLKFMVYLQKENIIDESGMPKERFSAEFPKEGPSILRIQQVVRGDSAAYFCASSQLPSSSYNEQFFGPGTRLTVL.

This chain uses TRBV30 with TRBJ2-3; 7 bases align to TRBD1. CDR1 is GTSNPN, CDR2 SVGIG, per germline (reference sequence). The J segment lost 2 bases and the V segment lost 0 bases, leaving 20 bases of the junction unmatched. The CDR3 sequence is 20 residues long. CDR3 in amino acids: CAWSVWAPPSDREYTDTQYF. The CDR3 DNA sequence: TGTGCCTGGAGTGTCTGGGCCCCCCCGTCCGACAGGGAGTACACAGATACGCAGTATTTT.

The genes are TRBV4-2 and TRBJ2-1, with 9 bases matching TRBD2. CDR1 is LGHNA and CDR2 is YNFKEQ in the germline V gene. The V segment lost 0 bases and the J segment 5 bases; nucleotides outside the gene matches: 5. The CDR3 spans 16 residues. For the CDR3, the DNA is TGTGCCAGCAGCCAAGATCTACTAGCGGGTAACAATGAGCAGTTCTTC. It encodes CASSQDLLAGNNEQFF.